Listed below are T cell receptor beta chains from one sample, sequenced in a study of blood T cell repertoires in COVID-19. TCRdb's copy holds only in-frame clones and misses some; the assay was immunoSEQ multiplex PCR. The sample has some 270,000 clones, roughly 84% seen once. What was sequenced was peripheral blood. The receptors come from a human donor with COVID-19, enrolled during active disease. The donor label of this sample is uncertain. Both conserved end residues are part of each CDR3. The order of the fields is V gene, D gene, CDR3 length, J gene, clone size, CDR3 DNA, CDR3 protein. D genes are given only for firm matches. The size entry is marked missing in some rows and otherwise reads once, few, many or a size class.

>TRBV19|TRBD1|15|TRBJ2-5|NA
TGTGCCAGTAGCTCCCGGGACAGGGGTTATGGGACCCAGTACTTC
CASSSRDRGYGTQYF
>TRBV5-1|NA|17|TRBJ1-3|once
TGCGCCAGCAGCTTGGACATGGGACTCCCAGCTGGAAACACCATATATTTT
CASSLDMGLPAGNTIYF
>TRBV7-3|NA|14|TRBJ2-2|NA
TGTGCCAGCAGCTTAAGACTCGACACCGGGGAGCTGTTTTTT
CASSLRLDTGELFF
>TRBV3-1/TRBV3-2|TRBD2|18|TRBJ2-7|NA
TGTGCCAGCAGCGTAGGGACTAGCGGGAGCCTAACCTTACGAGCGCAGTACTTC
CASSVGTSGSLTLRAQYF
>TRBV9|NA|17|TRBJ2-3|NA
TGTGCCAGCAGCGAATGGTCGGGACTGGGGTCCGGAGATACGCAGTATTTT
CASSEWSGLGSGDTQYF
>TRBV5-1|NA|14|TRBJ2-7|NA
TGCGCCAGCAGCTTGGACAGGGCCTCAGCCGAGCAGTACTTC
CASSLDRASAEQYF
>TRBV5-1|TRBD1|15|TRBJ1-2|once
TGCGCCAGCAGCTCGCGCCCAGGGGGGCCCTATGGCTACACCTTC
CASSSRPGGPYGYTF
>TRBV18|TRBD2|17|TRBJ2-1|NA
TGTGCCAGCTCACCACCGGTGGGGCTAGCGGGAGGGCAGAAGCAGTTCTTC
CASSPPVGLAGGQKQFF
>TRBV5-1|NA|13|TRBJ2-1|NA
TGCGCCAGCAGCTTGGCCCTAGGCAATGAGCAGTTCTTC
CASSLALGNEQFF
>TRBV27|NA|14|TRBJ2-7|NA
TGTGCCAGCGCGGTCCGGGGGAGGAACTACGAGCAGTACTTC
CASAVRGRNYEQYF
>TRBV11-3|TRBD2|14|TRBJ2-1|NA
TGTGCCAGCAGTAGCGGGAGGGCGGACAATGAGCAGTTCTTC
CASSSGRADNEQFF
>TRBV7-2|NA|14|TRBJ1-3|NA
TGTGCCAGCAGCTTTGGCCGCTCTGGAAACACCATATATTTT
CASSFGRSGNTIYF
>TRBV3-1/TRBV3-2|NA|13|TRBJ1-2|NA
TGTGCCAGCAGCCAAGACAGGGTCTATGGCTACACCTTC
CASSQDRVYGYTF
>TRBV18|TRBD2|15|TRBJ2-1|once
TGTGCCAGCTCTAACGCCGGGACTAGCGTGAATGAGCAGTTCTTC
CASSNAGTSVNEQFF
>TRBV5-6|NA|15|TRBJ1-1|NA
TGTGCCAGCAGCCTACTGAGCGTTTTGAACACTGAAGCTTTCTTT
CASSLLSVLNTEAFF
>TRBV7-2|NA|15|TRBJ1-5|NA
TGTGCCAGCAGCTTAGATGGGGGGAGCAATCAGCCCCAGCATTTT
CASSLDGGSNQPQHF
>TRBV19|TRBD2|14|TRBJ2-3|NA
TGTGCCACCTCGCCTAGCGGGAGCACAGATACGCAGTATTTT
CATSPSGSTDTQYF
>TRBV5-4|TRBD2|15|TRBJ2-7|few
TGTGCCAGCTCTTCCGGCGGGGGTAGCTCCTACGAGCAGTACTTC
CASSSGGGSSYEQYF
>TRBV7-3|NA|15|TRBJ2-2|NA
TGTGCCAGCAGCTTAGGGCCCCAGGGGACCGGGGAGCTGTTTTTT
CASSLGPQGTGELFF
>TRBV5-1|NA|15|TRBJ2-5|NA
TGCGCCAGCAGCTTGGGTACGACTGTCCAAGAGACCCAGTACTTC
CASSLGTTVQETQYF
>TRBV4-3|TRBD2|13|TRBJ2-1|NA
TGCGCCAGCAGCCTCGAGACTAGCGATGAGCAGTTCTTC
CASSLETSDEQFF
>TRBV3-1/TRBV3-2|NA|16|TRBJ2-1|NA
TGTGCCAGCAGCCCACGGACAGCCCGCTCCTACAATGAGCAGTTCTTC
CASSPRTARSYNEQFF
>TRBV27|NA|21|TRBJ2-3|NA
TGTGCCAGCAGTCTGGGTAGGACAACGGGGGTGGCGGCGAGGGGAATAGATACGCAGTATTTT
CASSLGRTTGVAARGIDTQYF
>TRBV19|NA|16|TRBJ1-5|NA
TGTGCCAGTAGTATGGGGGGGTTTTATAGCAATCAGCCCCAGCATTTT
CASSMGGFYSNQPQHF
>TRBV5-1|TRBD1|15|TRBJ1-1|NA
TGCGCCAGCAGCTTGGGGGGACAGGGTGGGACTGAAGCTTTCTTT
CASSLGGQGGTEAFF
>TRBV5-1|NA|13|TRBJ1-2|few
TGCGCCAGCAGCTTGGCTCAGGACTATGGCTACACCTTC
CASSLAQDYGYTF